Listed below are T cell receptor beta chains from one sample, sequenced in a study of graft-versus-host responses after intestinal transplantation. Sequencing was performed with immunoSEQ multiplex PCR; in TCRdb, only in-frame clones are kept and a portion is missing. The table lists 90,000 to 150,000 clones, about 93% of them singletons. These TCRs' antigens remain unknown. This specimen consisted of unstimulated CD4+ T cells sorted from spleen or lymph node cells, obtained before intestinal transplant. These receptors were collected from a human donor who received an intestinal transplant. The CDR3 runs from the conserved cysteine through the conserved F or W. Each record gives: CDR3 protein, CDR3 DNA, clone size, V gene, D gene, J gene. D genes are given only for firm matches. Clone size is not always given. Where it is, it says once, few, many or a class for expanded clones.

CASSSLGRGNTGELFF,TGTGCCAGCAGCTCCCTTGGGCGGGGAAACACCGGGGAGCTGTTTTTT,-,TRBV11-2,-,TRBJ2-2
CASSHRGLAVTYEQYF,TGCGCCAGCAGCCACAGGGGACTAGCGGTCACCTACGAGCAGTACTTC,-,TRBV4-1,TRBD2,TRBJ2-7
CASSSAAGEQYF,TGTGCCAGCAGTTCAGCTGCCGGCGAGCAGTACTTC,-,TRBV6-5,-,TRBJ2-7
CASSPGTSGFYQEQYF,TGTGCCAGCAGCCCCGGGACATCCGGGTTTTACCAGGAGCAGTACTTC,-,TRBV7-3,-,TRBJ2-7
CASSYERDSYEQYF,TGTGCCAGCAGTTACGAACGGGACAGCTACGAGCAGTACTTC,-,TRBV6-6,TRBD1,TRBJ2-7
CASSLGLANRGTDTQYF,TGTGCCAGCAGCTTAGGACTAGCGAACAGGGGCACAGATACGCAGTATTTT,-,TRBV7-3,TRBD2,TRBJ2-3
CASSLTSSLGETQYF,TGTGCCAGCAGCTTAACTTCGAGTCTCGGGGAGACCCAGTACTTC,-,TRBV7-3,-,TRBJ2-5
CASSLSPVRATNEKLFF,TGTGCCAGCAGTTTATCCCCCGTTCGAGCAACTAATGAAAAACTGTTTTTT,-,TRBV28,-,TRBJ1-4
CASSFTPDTQYF,TGTGCCAGCAGCTTCACCCCAGATACGCAGTATTTT,-,TRBV5-6,-,TRBJ2-3
CASSLQVSGRIEQFF,TGTGCCAGCAGCTTACAGGTTAGCGGGAGGATCGAGCAGTTCTTC,-,TRBV7-3,TRBD2,TRBJ2-1
CASSPRGESRRWEQYF,TGTGCCAGCAGCCCCCGAGGGGAGTCCCGTCGTTGGGAGCAGTACTTC,-,TRBV13,-,TRBJ2-7
CASSRTSGSDEQYF,TGTGCCAGCAGCAGGACTAGCGGGAGTGACGAGCAGTACTTC,-,TRBV7-3,TRBD2,TRBJ2-7
CASSYGTPTVNEQFF,TGTGCCAGCAGTTACGGAACCCCGACTGTAAATGAGCAGTTCTTC,-,TRBV6-5,-,TRBJ2-1
CASSLFWMGEQYF,TGTGCCAGCAGTTTATTCTGGATGGGCGAGCAGTACTTC,-,TRBV27,-,TRBJ2-7
CASRRGANTEAFF,TGCGCCAGCAGACGAGGAGCGAACACTGAAGCTTTCTTT,-,TRBV10-1,-,TRBJ1-1
CASGRADRGRDTGELFF,TGCGCCAGCGGACGGGCGGACAGGGGGCGCGACACCGGGGAGCTGTTTTTT,-,TRBV5-1,TRBD1,TRBJ2-2
CASSPRTDQETQYF,TGTGCTAGCAGTCCCCGGACCGACCAAGAGACCCAGTACTTC,once,TRBV7-7,-,TRBJ2-5
CASSLPGQRSKTQYF,TGTGCCAGCAGCTTACCGGGACAGCGCTCGAAGACCCAGTACTTC,-,TRBV6-5,TRBD1,TRBJ2-5
CASNIPGLSGNTIYF,TGTGCCAGCAATATCCCGGGACTCTCTGGAAACACCATATATTTT,-,TRBV6-1,-,TRBJ1-3
CASSLAGSAGANVLTF,TGCGCCAGCAGCTTGGCTGGGTCGGCTGGGGCCAACGTCCTGACTTTC,-,TRBV5-1,-,TRBJ2-6
CASSYEGGNQPQHF,TGTGCCAGCAGTTACGAGGGAGGCAATCAGCCCCAGCATTTT,-,TRBV6-5,-,TRBJ1-5
CASSPRGGLNTEAFF,TGTGCCAGTAGCCCTCGGGGAGGACTAAACACTGAAGCTTTCTTT,-,TRBV5-5,-,TRBJ1-1
CASIWGPGAAPYEQYF,TGTGCCAGCATCTGGGGCCCTGGTGCAGCCCCTTACGAGCAGTACTTC,-,TRBV2,-,TRBJ2-7
CASNDRGGDEQFF,TGTGCCAGTAACGACAGGGGGGGGGATGAGCAGTTCTTC,-,TRBV19,TRBD1,TRBJ2-1
CSAWGTEQFF,TGCAGTGCTTGGGGGACAGAGCAGTTCTTC,-,TRBV20-1,-,TRBJ2-1
CASSPSGTSGRGTTDTQYF,TGTGCCAGCAGCCCATCCGGGACTAGCGGGAGGGGGACCACAGATACGCAGTATTTT,-,TRBV11-3,TRBD2,TRBJ2-3
CAWESTGNTIYF,TGTGCCTGGGAATCGACTGGAAACACCATATATTTT,-,TRBV30,-,TRBJ1-3
CASSLKASGGYTF,TGTGCCAGCAGTTTAAAGGCCTCGGGGGGCTACACCTTC,-,TRBV27,-,TRBJ1-2
CASSLTPGQGSGYTF,TGTGCCAGCAGTTTAACCCCCGGACAGGGGAGTGGCTACACCTTC,once,TRBV28,TRBD1,TRBJ1-2
CASSDSGSMDTQYF,TGTGCCAGCAGTGACTCGGGTAGCATGGATACGCAGTATTTT,-,TRBV6-4,-,TRBJ2-3
CASSFGGDRGYEQYF,TGCGCCAGCAGCTTCGGCGGGGACAGGGGCTACGAGCAGTACTTC,-,TRBV5-1,TRBD1,TRBJ2-7
CATRTGLSYEQYF,TGTGCCACCAGGACGGGACTCTCCTACGAGCAGTACTTC,once,TRBV6-1,-,TRBJ2-7
CASSLSWIYGYTF,TGCGCCAGCAGCTTGTCTTGGATCTATGGCTACACCTTC,-,TRBV5-1,-,TRBJ1-2
CASSEPGQGNTIYF,TGTGCCAGCAGTGAGCCGGGACAGGGAAACACCATATATTTT,-,TRBV25-1,TRBD1,TRBJ1-3
CASSRTGRGDTQYF,TGTGCCAGCAGTCGGACAGGTCGGGGAGATACGCAGTATTTT,few,TRBV2,TRBD1,TRBJ2-3
CASSGLADSYNEQFF,TGTGCCAGCTCTGGACTAGCGGACTCCTACAATGAGCAGTTCTTC,-,TRBV18,TRBD2,TRBJ2-1
CASRPLRGTGNEKLFF,TGTGCCAGTAGGCCCCTTCGAGGGACAGGAAACGAAAAACTGTTTTTT,-,TRBV19,TRBD1,TRBJ1-4
CASSEGRERTYEQYF,TGCGCCAGCAGCGAGGGGCGGGAGAGGACCTACGAGCAGTACTTC,-,TRBV5-1,TRBD2,TRBJ2-7
CASSEAQRSWAGGKDEQFF,TGTGCCAGCAGTGAAGCGCAACGTTCTTGGGCGGGAGGGAAAGATGAGCAGTTCTTC,-,TRBV2,TRBD2,TRBJ2-1
CASSPIAGGEQFF,TGTGCCAGCAGCCCCATAGCGGGCGGTGAGCAGTTCTTC,-,TRBV9,TRBD2,TRBJ2-1